The clone carrying this TCR beta chain was found many times. What it binds is unknown. The CDR3 spans 16 residues. Per the germline V gene, CDR1 is LNHNV and CDR2 is YYDKDF (reference sequence). Between the trimmed V and J ends, which lost 5 bases and 0 bases, there was a span of 16 bases. This sample stems from a study of read filtering for tumor transcriptome and immune sequencing. Looking at the study overall: Among patients, some 17 were male and some 15 female, aged roughly 45 to 80 (mean about 70). DNase treatment preceded whole-transcriptome library preparation. IR-seq gave about 3.5 to 10.27 million TCR reads per sample; RNA-seq gave about 75 to 1,300.

The library was built from 400 ng RNA with molecular barcoded adaptors for alpha/delta and beta/gamma chains. TCRdb redid the calling of the reads with MiXCR, one entry per CDR3 protein. The sample contains about 38,000 distinct CDR3 sequences, 14% of which appear only once. Study conclusions and caveats: The sorted CD138-negative fraction was a mixed bone marrow immune population, not purified T cells.

The rearrangement links TRBV15 to TRBJ2-5; D is perhaps TRBD2 (6 bases). The receptor was derived from a donor at least 40 years old with multiple myeloma. The sample taken for sequencing was a population of CD138-negative cells sorted from bone marrow. For the CDR3, the DNA is TGTGCCACCAGCCGGAGGGCCGGGGCGTACCAAGAGACCCAGTACTTC. Translation gives CATSRRAGAYQETQYF.